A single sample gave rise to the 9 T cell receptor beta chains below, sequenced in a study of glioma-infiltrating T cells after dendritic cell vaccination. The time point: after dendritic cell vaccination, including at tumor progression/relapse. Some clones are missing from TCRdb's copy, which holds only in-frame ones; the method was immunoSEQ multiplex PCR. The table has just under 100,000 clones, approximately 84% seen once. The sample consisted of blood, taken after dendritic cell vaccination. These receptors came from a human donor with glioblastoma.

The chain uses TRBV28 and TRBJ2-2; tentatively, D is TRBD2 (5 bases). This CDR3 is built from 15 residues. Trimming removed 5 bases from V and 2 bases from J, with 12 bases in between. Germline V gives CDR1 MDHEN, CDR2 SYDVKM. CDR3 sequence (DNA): TGTGCCAGCAGTCGGGGAGACTCAAACACCGGGGAGCTGTTTTTT. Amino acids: CASSRGDSNTGELFF.

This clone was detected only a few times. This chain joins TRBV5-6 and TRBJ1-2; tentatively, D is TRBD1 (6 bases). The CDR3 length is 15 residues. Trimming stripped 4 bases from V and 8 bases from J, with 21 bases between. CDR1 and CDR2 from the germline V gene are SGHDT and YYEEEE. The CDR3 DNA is TGTGCCAGCAGCCCACTCGGGGGGCCCCTAGGCGGCTACACCTTC. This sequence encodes CASSPLGGPLGGYTF.

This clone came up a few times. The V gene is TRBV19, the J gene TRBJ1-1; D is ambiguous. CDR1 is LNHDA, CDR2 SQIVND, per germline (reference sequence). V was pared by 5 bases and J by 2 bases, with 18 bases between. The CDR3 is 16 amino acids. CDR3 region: CASSVKEFPGNTEAFF. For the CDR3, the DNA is TGTGCCAGTAGTGTTAAGGAGTTTCCGGGTAACACTGAAGCTTTCTTT.

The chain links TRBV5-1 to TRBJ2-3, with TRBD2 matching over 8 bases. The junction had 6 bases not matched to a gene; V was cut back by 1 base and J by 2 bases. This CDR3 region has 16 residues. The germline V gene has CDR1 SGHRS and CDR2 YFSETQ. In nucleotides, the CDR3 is TGCGCCAGCAGCTTGACTAGCGGCTATCTCACAGATACGCAGTATTTT. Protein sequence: CASSLTSGYLTDTQYF.

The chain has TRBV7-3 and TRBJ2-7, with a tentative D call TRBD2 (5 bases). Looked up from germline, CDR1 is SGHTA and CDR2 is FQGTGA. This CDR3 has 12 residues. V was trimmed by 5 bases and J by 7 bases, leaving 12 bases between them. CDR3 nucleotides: TGTGCCAGCAGCCTAGCCTGGGAGGAGCAGTACTTC. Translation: CASSLAWEEQYF.

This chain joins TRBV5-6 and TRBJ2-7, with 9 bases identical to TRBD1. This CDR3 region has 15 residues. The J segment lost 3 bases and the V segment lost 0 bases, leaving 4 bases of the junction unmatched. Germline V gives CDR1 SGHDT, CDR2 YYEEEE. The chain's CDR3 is CASSLVGQGHYEQYF. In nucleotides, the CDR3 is TGTGCCAGCAGCTTGGTGGGACAGGGACACTACGAGCAGTACTTC.

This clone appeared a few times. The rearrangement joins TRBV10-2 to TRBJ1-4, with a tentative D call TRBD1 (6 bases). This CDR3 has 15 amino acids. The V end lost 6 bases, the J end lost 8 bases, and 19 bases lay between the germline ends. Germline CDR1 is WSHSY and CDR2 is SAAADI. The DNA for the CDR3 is TGCGCCAGCAGCGACCGTGGGGACATGGCGGAAAAACTGTTTTTT. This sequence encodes CASSDRGDMAEKLFF.

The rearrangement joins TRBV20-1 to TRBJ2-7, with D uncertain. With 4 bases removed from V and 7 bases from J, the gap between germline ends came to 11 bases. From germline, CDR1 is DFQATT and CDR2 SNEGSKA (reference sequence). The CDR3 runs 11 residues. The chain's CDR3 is CSANQILEQYF. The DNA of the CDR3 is TGCAGTGCTAACCAGATACTAGAGCAGTACTTC.

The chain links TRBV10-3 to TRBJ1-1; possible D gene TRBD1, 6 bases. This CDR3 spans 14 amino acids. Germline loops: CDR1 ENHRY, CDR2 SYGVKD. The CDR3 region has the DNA TGTGCTACCCGACAGGACAAGTCGGGCACTGAAGCTTTCTTT. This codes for CATRQDKSGTEAFF.